Shown below are 6 T cell receptor beta chains from a single sample sequenced in a study of shared clonotypes between healthy human individuals. Produced via immunoSEQ multiplex PCR; TCRdb's table is partial and in-frame only. The top ten clones hold about 33% of a sample with approximately 710,000 clones, 90% of them seen once. The sequenced sample was memory CD8+ T cells from PBMCs. Subset specified: CD45RO+ cells pooled with CCR7-negative TemRA cells. The receptors here all came from a man younger than 35 in good health. Some clones in this sample may be carry-over from other donors' samples.

V usage is TRBV7-9 and J usage is TRBJ2-3; 7 positions match TRBD2. The V and J ends lost 3 bases and 0 bases, in that order; junction bases with no gene match: 3. The CDR3 is made up of 15 amino acids. Per the germline V gene, CDR1 is SEHNR and CDR2 is FQNEAQ (reference sequence). The CDR3: CASSFTGGSTDTQYF. The CDR3 bases are TGTGCCAGCAGCTTCACGGGGGGAAGCACAGATACGCAGTATTTT.

In DNA form, the CDR3 reads TGTGCCAGCATGGGTGGAGGGGAGCTGTTTTTT. It yields the protein CASMGGGELFF. The chain recombines TRBV6-6 with TRBJ2-2; no firm D call. Germline V gives CDR1 MNHNY, CDR2 SVGAGI (reference sequence). The CDR3 totals 11 residues. V shed 7 bases and J shed 8 bases, with 8 bases lying between them.

This clone appeared many times. This sequence joins TRBV5-6 and TRBJ2-1, with D uncertain. The V gene lost 4 bases and the J gene lost 2 bases, with 13 bases spanning the gap. This CDR3 comprises 15 residues. Germline-derived CDR1 and CDR2 are SGHDT and YYEEEE. CDR3 region: CASSLKGNPYNEQFF. CDR3 coding DNA: TGTGCCAGCAGCCTAAAAGGGAACCCCTACAATGAGCAGTTCTTC.

V usage is TRBV28 and J usage is TRBJ2-2; D tentatively fits TRBD1 or TRBD2 (6 bases each). The germline V and J ends were trimmed by 7 bases and 1 base, with 7 bases remaining between them. CDR1 is MDHEN and CDR2 is SYDVKM in the germline V gene. This CDR3 is built from 13 residues. CDR3 in amino acids: CASKGGNTGELFF. Written as DNA, the CDR3 is TGTGCCAGCAAGGGGGGGAACACCGGGGAGCTGTTTTTT.

This chain links TRBV2 with TRBJ2-2; D uncertain. The CDR3 extends over 14 amino acids. Trimming removed 6 bases at V and 6 bases at J, with 14 bases between. Germline CDR1 reads SNHLY; CDR2 reads FYNNEI. CDR3 bases: TGTGCCAGCAGGCCCCCTTCGGGTGCCGGGGAGCTGTTTTTT. It translates to CASRPPSGAGELFF.

The rearrangement uses TRBV7-9 and TRBJ1-2; no clear D gene. Looked up from germline, CDR1 is SEHNR and CDR2 is FQNEAQ (reference sequence). V shed 2 bases and J shed 8 bases, with 18 bases lying between them. The CDR3 is 15 amino acids. The CDR3 DNA follows: TGTGCCAGCAGCTTATACCGAGCCGGGGAGGGCGGCTACACCTTC. Translating it yields CASSLYRAGEGGYTF. Using reference TRBV7-9 and TRBJ1-2 for the parts outside the CDR3, the full variable domain is DTGVSQNPRHKITKRGQNVTFRCDPISEHNRLYWYRQTLGQGPEFLTYFQNEAQLEKSRLLSDRFSAERPKGSFSTLEIQRTEQGDSAMYLCASSLYRAGEGGYTFGSGTRLTVV.